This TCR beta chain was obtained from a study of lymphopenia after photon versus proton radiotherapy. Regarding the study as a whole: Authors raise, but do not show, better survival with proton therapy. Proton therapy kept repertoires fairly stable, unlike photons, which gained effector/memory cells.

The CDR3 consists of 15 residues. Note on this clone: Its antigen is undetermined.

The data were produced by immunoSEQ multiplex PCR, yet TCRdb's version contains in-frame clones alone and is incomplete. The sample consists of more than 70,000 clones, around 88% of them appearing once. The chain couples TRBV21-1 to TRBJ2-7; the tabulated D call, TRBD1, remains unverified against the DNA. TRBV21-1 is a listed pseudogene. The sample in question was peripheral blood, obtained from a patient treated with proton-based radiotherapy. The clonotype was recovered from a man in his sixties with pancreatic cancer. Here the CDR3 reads CASGTEQGNTYEQYF. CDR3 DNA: TGTGCCAGCGGGACCGAACAGGGAAATACCTACGAGCAGTACTTC.